This TCR beta chain was sequenced in a study of blood T cell repertoires in COVID-19 (dated by TCRdb to 2020 to 2022). The study in broad terms: Collaborator samples came from the United States, Italy and Spain and covered acute and convalescent phases of COVID-19. The material from the prospective study consisted of cDNA or gDNA derived from T cells, B-cell-depleted T cells, or PBMCs. Subjects who had been exposed to COVID-19, were actively infected with it, or had recovered from it provided the deeply sampled blood TCRbeta repertoires that made up the dataset. A freely available public database, intended as a resource for researchers studying the immune response to SARS-CoV-2, is where the repertoires were released. The samples were drawn from the first 160 participants of the ongoing ImmuneRACE study and from 950 to 1,500 subjects provided by 6 global collaborators. Nearly every sample came with metadata listing a de-identified subject ID, COVID-19 status, age in years and sex. Where HLA class I and class II types were available, the types were taken from metadata supplied by the sample provider, not from assay-based typing.

Regarding this clone: The antigen this receptor binds is unknown. No base quality values were provided; no much bigger clone lies one nucleotide off.

The immunoSEQ Assay, a bias-controlled multiplex PCR, was used to amplify TCRbeta CDR3 regions from genomic DNA. In the source study's methods: Nucleated cell counts per sample were estimated from amplification of reference gene primers within the assay. To quantify the absolute abundance of each unique TCRbeta CDR3 rearrangement, sequence reads were collapsed and filtered. For each sample, productive Simpson clonality was calculated by taking the square root of Simpson's diversity index across productive rearrangements. Sourced from immuneACCESS, this table was stored by TCRdb with only in-frame sequences that have V and J called. A share of the clones is absent; for the studies checked, an unresolved V gene accounts for under half, and the remainder has no known explanation. V and J calls and clone size follow that table, whereas D and trimming were derived from the DNA. The sample data list under 250,000 clones, and approximately 84% of these were observed just once. Of the sample, roughly 3% is held by the ten largest clones.

Another Seattle source contributed samples from volunteer blood donors who had recovered from COVID-19. Whole blood was collected in K2EDTA tubes by collaborating institutions according to the institutions' own protocols. For TCRbeta analysis, collaborators shipped samples as frozen whole blood, isolated PBMCs, or DNA extracted from either of those sample types. From cysteine to phenylalanine, the CDR3 is 12 amino acids long. The entry retains the CDR3 DNA only, 36 bases that are in frame from base 1. The germline V gene encodes CDR1 GTSNPN and CDR2 SVGIG (reference sequence). The V and J ends are trimmed by 2 bases and 8 bases, leaving 12 bases between them. Study-wide conclusions, independent of this receptor: Clinical and demographic metadata were provided uncurated, with the amount varying by source and participant.

This chain is built from TRBV30 and TRBJ1-2; the D gene is not confidently resolved. The sample comprised peripheral blood. This clonotype was obtained from a woman aged 25-40 years who had recovered from COVID-19. The CDR3 sequence is CAWSPAGGGYTF. The DNA reads TGTGCCTGGAGTCCAGCTGGAGGAGGCTACACCTTC.